These T cell receptor beta chains were read from a single sample in a study of vaccination effects on CD4 cells after COVID-19. No antigen has been identified for these receptors. Here immunoSEQ multiplex PCR was the method, and the copy in TCRdb shows in-frame clones only, minus some. Of 30,000 or so clones listed, roughly two thirds are singletons. Sequenced here: CD4+ T cells from PBMCs cultured with HCoV-229E spike peptides, sampled before COVID-19 vaccination. The origin of the receptors is a human donor who received a COVID-19 vaccine. CDR3s include the opening cysteine and the closing phenylalanine or tryptophan. D genes are given only for firm matches. Size values are once, few and many counts, or a class for expanded clones, and some rows have none.

j_gene	v_gene	abundance	len	d_gene	CDR3nt	CDR3aa
TRBJ2-2	TRBV7-8	-	13	-	TGTGCCAGCAGCTTAAGGGAGACCGGGGAGCTGTTTTTT	CASSLRETGELFF
TRBJ1-2	TRBV28	-	11	-	TGTGCCAGCAGTTTACCCCCCGGCTACACCTTC	CASSLPPGYTF
TRBJ2-7	TRBV21-1	-	16	-	TGTGCCAGCAGCAAAGTAGAACAGGGACCCCGCTACGAGCAGTACTTC	CASSKVEQGPRYEQYF
TRBJ1-6	TRBV6-6	-	15	-	TGTGCCAGCAGTTACCTCCGGGACGGAGGCTCACCCCTCCACTTT	CASSYLRDGGSPLHF
TRBJ2-1	TRBV5-1	-	16	TRBD1	TGCGCCAGCAGCTTGACGACCAGGGGGCCTGGCAATGAGCAGTTCTTC	CASSLTTRGPGNEQFF
TRBJ2-7	TRBV24-1	-	15	TRBD2	TGTGCCACCAGTGATAACGGACTAGCGGGGGGTGAGCAGTACTTC	CATSDNGLAGGEQYF
TRBJ2-1	TRBV11-3	-	15	TRBD2	TGTGCCAGCAGCCTACTAGCGGGGGAATACAATGAGCAGTTCTTC	CASSLLAGEYNEQFF
TRBJ1-2	TRBV7-2	-	12	-	TGTGCCAGCAGCTCGTCGGGACTTGGCTACACCTTC	CASSSSGLGYTF
TRBJ1-2	TRBV24-1	-	13	-	TGTGCCACCAGTGATTTGGACTTTGATGGCTACACCTTC	CATSDLDFDGYTF
TRBJ2-1	TRBV6-6	-	14	-	TGTGCCAGCAGTTACTCCTTCATCTACAATGAGCAGTTCTTC	CASSYSFIYNEQFF
TRBJ1-1	TRBV2	-	15	TRBD1	TGTGCCAGCAGCACCAACAGGGGAGTGGGCACTGAAGCTTTCTTT	CASSTNRGVGTEAFF
TRBJ1-2	TRBV7-9	-	14	-	TGTGCCAGCAGTTTTGAAAGCCCTAACTATGGCTACACCTTC	CASSFESPNYGYTF
TRBJ1-1	TRBV7-2	-	15	-	TGTGCCAGCAGCTTAGTTGGGGTTATGAACACTGAAGCTTTCTTT	CASSLVGVMNTEAFF
TRBJ2-1	TRBV3-1/TRBV3-2	few	16	TRBD1	TGTGCCAGCAGCCGGTTCCGGACAGGGCCCTACAATGAGCAGTTCTTC	CASSRFRTGPYNEQFF
TRBJ1-1	TRBV7-2	-	15	-	TGTGCCAGCAGCTTATTGAGTCGGGGGAACACTGAAGCTTTCTTT	CASSLLSRGNTEAFF
TRBJ2-1	TRBV7-2	-	17	TRBD1	TGTGCCAGCAGTCCCCGGTGGGCGGGACAGGGAAGGAATGAGCAGTTCTTC	CASSPRWAGQGRNEQFF
TRBJ2-4	TRBV7-9	-	14	TRBD2	TGTGCCAGCAGCAATCTAGCGGGAGGAAACATTCAGTACTTC	CASSNLAGGNIQYF
TRBJ1-1	TRBV7-3	few	15	TRBD1	TGTGCCAGCAGCTTAGGGGCAGGGGGCGGCACTGAAGCTTTCTTT	CASSLGAGGGTEAFF
TRBJ2-2	TRBV5-1	few	15	TRBD2	TGCGCCAGCAGCTTGAGCGGGGGGGCGACCGGGGAGCTGTTTTTT	CASSLSGGATGELFF
TRBJ1-2	TRBV7-2	-	14	-	TGTGCCAGCAGCCTCCCGACAGGAAGCTATGGCTACACCTTC	CASSLPTGSYGYTF
TRBJ2-3	TRBV4-3	-	15	-	TGCGCCAGCAGCCAGAACGGGGTGCTTGGAGATACGCAGTATTTT	CASSQNGVLGDTQYF
TRBJ1-1	TRBV6-4	-	13	-	TGTGCCAGCTCGAGGGACTCGATCACTGAAGCTTTCTTT	CASSRDSITEAFF
TRBJ2-3	TRBV30	-	15	TRBD2	TGTGCCTGGAGTCTAGCGGGAGGGATCGCAGATACGCAGTATTTT	CAWSLAGGIADTQYF
TRBJ1-3	TRBV5-4	-	14	-	TGTGCCAGCAGCCCGGACCAGGGGCGAAACACCATATATTTT	CASSPDQGRNTIYF
TRBJ1-6	TRBV6-2/TRBV6-3	-	16	TRBD1	TGTGCCAGCAGTTACTCGAAGCAGGGGGGGAATTCACCCCTCCACTTT	CASSYSKQGGNSPLHF
TRBJ1-6	TRBV19	-	15	-	TGTGCCAGTAGTATCCCCTCTGACTACAATTCACCCCTCCACTTT	CASSIPSDYNSPLHF
TRBJ1-6	TRBV30	-	15	-	TGTGCCGGAGTATTTTGGTCGGATTATAATTCACCCCTCCACTTT	CAGVFWSDYNSPLHF
TRBJ2-7	TRBV21-1	-	16	-	TGTGCCAGCAGCAAGAGGGACAGGCAAGCAACCTACGAGCAGTACTTC	CASSKRDRQATYEQYF
TRBJ1-1	TRBV2	once	12	-	TGTGCCAGCAGTGCTTGGAGGACTGAAGCTTTCTTT	CASSAWRTEAFF
TRBJ1-2	TRBV5-1	-	15	-	TGCGCCAGCAGCTTGGAGAGCAACTCTAACTATGGCTACACCTTC	CASSLESNSNYGYTF
TRBJ2-3	TRBV5-1	-	15	TRBD1	TGCGCCAGCAGCCTGGGGGACAGGGATATAGATACGCAGTATTTT	CASSLGDRDIDTQYF